Here is one TCR beta chain with its context. About 10 ml fresh peripheral blood yielded the PBMCs. These data come from a study of T cells in Graves' hyperthyroidism and ophthalmopathy. CDR3 length: 15 amino acids. Germline V lookup: CDR1 MNHNS, CDR2 SASEGT. Unmatched junction bases numbered 3, after V lost 6 bases and J lost 3 bases. It was RNA transcripts that yielded the amplified TCR beta CDR3 regions. First-round RT-PCR with HTBI primers amplified the TCR CDR3 region. MiXCR, run by TCRdb on the multiplex PCR reads, gives a single entry per CDR3 protein. Here the sample spans about 410,000 distinct CDR3 sequences, roughly 15% being singletons.

The specimen sequenced was blood. The source is a man aged 18 to 30 with Graves' ophthalmopathy. The gene calls are TRBV6-1 and TRBJ2-7; TRBD2 aligns across 15 bases. CDR3 DNA: TGTGCCAGCAGCAGGGGACTAGCGGGAGGCTACGAGCAGTACTTC. Protein sequence: CASSRGLAGGYEQYF.